Shown below are 20 T cell receptor beta chains from a single sample sequenced in a study of blood T cell repertoires in COVID-19. This table comes from immunoSEQ multiplex PCR, and its TCRdb copy is limited to in-frame clones, with some not included. In the table there are nearly 350,000 clones, almost 90% of which are singletons. The sample taken for sequencing was peripheral blood. Every receptor here comes from a woman between 65 and 79 years old with COVID-19, enrolled during active disease.

This chain uses TRBV7-9 with TRBJ2-3, with TRBD2 matching 7 bases. Germline V CDR1 and CDR2: SEHNR, FQNEAQ (reference sequence). J was trimmed by 12 bases and V by 5 bases; bases with no gene match: 11. The CDR3 consists of 13 residues. CDR3 sequence: CASSPIRLARQYF. Here the CDR3 DNA reads TGTGCCAGCAGCCCAATCCGACTAGCCCGACAGTATTTT.

This chain links TRBV27 with TRBJ2-5; D might be TRBD1 (5 bases). V was clipped by 0 bases and J by 5 bases, with 7 bases between them. The CDR3 has 13 residues. CDR1 MNHEY and CDR2 SMNVEV come from the germline V gene (reference sequence). CDR3 loop: CASSLSGAETQYF. CDR3 sequence (DNA): TGTGCCAGCAGTTTATCAGGGGCGGAGACCCAGTACTTC.

V usage is TRBV5-4 and J usage is TRBJ2-7, with a tentative D call TRBD2 (7 bases). Trimming shortened V by 0 bases and J by 6 bases, and 16 bases separated the two germline ends. Per the germline V gene, CDR1 is SGHNT and CDR2 is YYREEE (reference sequence). This CDR3 has 15 amino acids. CDR3 DNA: TGTGCCAGCAGCTTGGCCGGGGGGCCCGCTCTCGAGCAGTACTTC. Translated: CASSLAGGPALEQYF.

The genes are TRBV6-5 and TRBJ1-3; D is uncertain. The CDR3 length is 12 residues. Trimming took 6 bases from V and 8 from J, leaving 11 bases between them. Germline lookup yields CDR1 MNHEY and CDR2 SVGAGI. CDR3 sequence (DNA): TGTGCCAGCAGGTCCCCTATCGACACCATATATTTT. Translated: CASRSPIDTIYF.

For this clone: Other nucleotide sequences in the sample specify the same CDR3. V and J are TRBV5-1 and TRBJ1-6; 8 bases map to TRBD1. The germline CDR1 and CDR2 sequences are SGHRS and YFSETQ. V lost 2 bases and J lost 5; bases outside the gene matches: 6. The CDR3 has 16 residues. CDR3 in amino acids: CASSLTGGGNNSPLHF. CDR3 in DNA: TGCGCCAGCAGCTTAACAGGGGGGGGGAATAATTCACCCCTCCACTTT.

Comment on this clone: This specimen includes other DNA sequences encoding the same CDR3. The V call is TRBV5-1, the J call TRBJ1-1; D gene unclear. This CDR3 has 12 amino acids. V was trimmed by 2 bases and J by 3 bases, leaving 5 bases between them. Germline CDR1 and CDR2: SGHRS and YFSETQ. CDR3 in DNA: TGCGCCAGCAGCTTCGGAGACACTGAAGCTTTCTTT. Translation: CASSFGDTEAFF. Drawing the rest from reference TRBV5-1 and TRBJ1-1, the complete variable domain is KAGVTQTPRYLIKTRGQQVTLSCSPISGHRSVSWYQQTPGQGLQFLFEYFSETQRNKGNFPGRFSGRQFSNSRSEMNVSTLELGDSALYLCASSFGDTEAFFGQGTRLTVV.

This chain uses TRBV15 with TRBJ2-7; D gene ambiguous. The V end lost 1 base, the J end lost 4 bases, and 2 bases lay between the germline ends. This CDR3 spans 11 amino acids. Germline loops: CDR1 LNHNV, CDR2 YYDKDF (reference sequence). CDR3 nucleotides: TGTGCCACCAGCAGAGCTTACGAGCAGTACTTC. It is translated as CATSRAYEQYF.

The chain couples TRBV5-6 to TRBJ1-2, with 7 bases aligning to TRBD1. CDR1 and CDR2 from the germline V gene are SGHDT and YYEEEE. The J segment lost 1 base and the V segment lost 5 bases, leaving 11 bases of the junction unmatched. This CDR3 is 16 amino acids long. This chain's CDR3 is CASRKNWGQLNYGYTF. The CDR3 bases are TGTGCCAGCAGAAAGAACTGGGGACAGCTTAACTATGGCTACACCTTC.

The CDR3: CASSEDDGNNYEQYF. DNA for the CDR3: TGTGCCAGCAGTGAAGACGACGGGAACAACTACGAGCAGTACTTC. The chain links TRBV6-1 to TRBJ2-7; possibly TRBD2 for D (5 bases). Per germline, CDR1 MNHNS and CDR2 SASEGT. CDR3 length: 15 amino acids. V was shortened by 1 base and J by 3 bases, with 13 bases between the two germline ends.

The J gene is TRBJ2-7, the V gene TRBV3-1 (or the pseudogene TRBV3-2); TRBD2 is a possible D gene (5 bases). CDR1 is LGHDT, CDR2 YNNKEL, per germline (reference sequence). The CDR3 totals 13 residues. V was clipped by 1 base and J by 11 bases, with 15 bases between them. CDR3 nucleotides: TGTGCCAGCAGCCAAGTGGAGGTCAGGAGCAAGTACTTC. This codes for CASSQVEVRSKYF.

The chain recombines TRBV18 with TRBJ1-2; TRBD1 matches 8 bases. This CDR3 contains 14 residues. Germline CDR1 reads KGHSH; CDR2 reads LQKENI. V trimming: 4 bases; J trimming: 8 bases; junction bases outside the gene matches: 9. The CDR3, as DNA: TGTGCCAGCTCACGCGCCGACAGGGGCGGAGGCTACACCTTC. Residues: CASSRADRGGGYTF.

The chain uses TRBV28 and TRBJ1-5; D gene uncertain. The V gene lost 6 bases and the J gene lost 7 bases, with 10 bases spanning the gap. Per the germline V gene, CDR1 is MDHEN and CDR2 is SYDVKM. CDR3 size: 12 residues. CDR3: CASRGVGQPQHF. CDR3 nucleotides: TGTGCCAGCAGGGGCGTTGGACAGCCCCAGCATTTT.

This clone turned up a few times. The V call is TRBV27, the J call TRBJ1-1; no clear D. The length of the CDR3 is 11 residues. V dropped 7 bases and J dropped 3 bases, with 6 bases sitting between them. CDR1 is MNHEY and CDR2 is SMNVEV in the germline V gene (reference sequence). The chain's CDR3 is CASTSYTEAFF. The CDR3 nucleotides are TGTGCCAGCACCTCTTACACTGAAGCTTTCTTT.

V and J are TRBV7-2 and TRBJ2-7, with D possibly TRBD2 on 5 matching bases. V lost 5 bases to trimming and J lost 5 bases, with 19 bases between them. The CDR3 is 15 residues long. The V gene's germline CDR1 is SGHTA and CDR2 FQGNSA. CDR3 loop: CASSLDPGYANEQYF. The CDR3 nucleotides are TGTGCCAGCAGCCTAGATCCGGGGTATGCCAACGAGCAGTACTTC.

The chain combines TRBV4-1 with TRBJ1-3; TRBD1 is a possible D gene (6 bases). Germline assignment: CDR1 MGHRA and CDR2 YSYEKL. The CDR3 extends over 17 amino acids. The V end lost 1 base, the J end lost 0 bases, and 13 bases lay between the germline ends. CDR3 DNA sequence: TGCGCCAGCAGCCAAGGTGGCAGGGGAGTCTCTGGAAACACCATATATTTT. Amino acid sequence: CASSQGGRGVSGNTIYF.

The CDR3 region is CASILDSLNTEAFF. Here the CDR3 DNA reads TGTGCCAGCATCCTGGACAGTTTAAACACTGAAGCTTTCTTT. The chain is built from TRBV2 and TRBJ1-1; tentative D call: TRBD1 (6 bases). CDR1 SNHLY and CDR2 FYNNEI come from the germline V gene. There are 14 residues in the CDR3. With 7 bases removed from V and 2 bases from J, the gap between germline ends came to 14 bases.

The gene calls are TRBV2 and TRBJ1-1; a possible D gene is TRBD1 (5 bases). V was clipped by 10 bases and J by 3 bases, with 12 bases between them. Germline values: CDR1 SNHLY, CDR2 FYNNEI. The CDR3 has 12 residues. CDR3 DNA sequence: TGTGCCACCGAAGACAGTTACACTGAAGCTTTCTTT. Encoded protein: CATEDSYTEAFF.

This chain uses TRBV9 with TRBJ2-2; no definite D call. Trimming stripped 0 bases from V and 0 bases from J, with 6 bases between. The CDR3 runs 15 residues. Germline-derived CDR1 and CDR2 are SGDLS and YYNGEE. The CDR3 loop is CASSVGAANTGELFF. DNA of the CDR3: TGTGCCAGCAGCGTAGGGGCAGCGAACACCGGGGAGCTGTTTTTT.

The chain joins TRBV7-9 to TRBJ1-6; perhaps TRBD1 as D (5 bases). Germline-derived CDR1 and CDR2 are SEHNR and FQNEAQ (reference sequence). Trimming took off 3 bases at V and 9 bases at J, with 12 bases between the two ends. The CDR3 sequence is 14 residues long. The DNA of the CDR3 is TGTGCCAGCAGCTTTGGGGGGGTCAGTTCACCCCTCCACTTT. Residues: CASSFGGVSSPLHF.

V usage is TRBV5-1 and J usage is TRBJ1-1; TRBD1 agrees at 8 bases. Per the germline V gene, CDR1 is SGHRS and CDR2 is YFSETQ. V dropped 4 bases and J dropped 5; count of bases not matched to a gene: 10. The CDR3 loop spans 15 amino acids. The CDR3: CASSPGTGERTEAFF. In DNA, the CDR3 is TGCGCCAGCAGCCCCGGGACAGGTGAAAGGACTGAAGCTTTCTTT.